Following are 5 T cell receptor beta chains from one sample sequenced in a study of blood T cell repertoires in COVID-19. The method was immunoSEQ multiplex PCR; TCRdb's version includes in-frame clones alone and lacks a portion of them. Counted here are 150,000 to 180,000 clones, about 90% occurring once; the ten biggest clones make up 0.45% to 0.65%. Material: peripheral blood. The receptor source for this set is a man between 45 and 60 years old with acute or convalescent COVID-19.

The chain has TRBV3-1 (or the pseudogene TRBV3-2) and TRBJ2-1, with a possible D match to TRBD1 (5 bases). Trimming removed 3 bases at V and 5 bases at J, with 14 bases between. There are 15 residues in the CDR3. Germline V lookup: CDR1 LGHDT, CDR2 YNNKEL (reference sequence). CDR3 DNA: TGTGCCAGCAGCCACAGACAGAAACGCAACAATGAGCAGTTCTTC. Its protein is CASSHRQKRNNEQFF.

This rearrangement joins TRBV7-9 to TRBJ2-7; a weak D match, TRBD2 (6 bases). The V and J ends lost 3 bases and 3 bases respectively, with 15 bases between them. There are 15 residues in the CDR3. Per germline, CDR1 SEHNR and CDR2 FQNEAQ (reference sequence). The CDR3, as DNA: TGTGCCAGCAGCTTCATGGAGGGATCAGGCTACGAGCAGTACTTC. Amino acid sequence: CASSFMEGSGYEQYF.

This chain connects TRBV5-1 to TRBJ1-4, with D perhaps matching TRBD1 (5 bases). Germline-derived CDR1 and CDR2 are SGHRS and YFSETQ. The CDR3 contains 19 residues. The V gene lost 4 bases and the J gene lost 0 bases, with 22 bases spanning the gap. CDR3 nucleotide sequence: TGCGCCAGCAGCACGACGAGGGGAGGGCCTGGGGCAACTAATGAAAAACTGTTTTTT. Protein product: CASSTTRGGPGATNEKLFF. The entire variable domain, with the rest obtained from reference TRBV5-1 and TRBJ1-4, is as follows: KAGVTQTPRYLIKTRGQQVTLSCSPISGHRSVSWYQQTPGQGLQFLFEYFSETQRNKGNFPGRFSGRQFSNSRSEMNVSTLELGDSALYLCASSTTRGGPGATNEKLFFGSGTQLSVL.

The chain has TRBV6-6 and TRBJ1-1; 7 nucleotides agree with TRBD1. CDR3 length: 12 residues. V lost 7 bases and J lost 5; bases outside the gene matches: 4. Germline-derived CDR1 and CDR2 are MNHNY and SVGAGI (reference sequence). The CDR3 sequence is CASNLRGTEAFF. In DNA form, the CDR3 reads TGTGCCAGCAACCTCAGGGGGACTGAAGCTTTCTTT.

Written as DNA, the CDR3 is TGTGCCAGCAGCGGCGGACAGCCTTCAACTAATGAAAAACTGTTTTTT. This gives the protein CASSGGQPSTNEKLFF. This chain uses TRBV9 with TRBJ1-4, with a weak D call TRBD1 (6 bases). V was trimmed by 3 bases and J by 0 bases, leaving 12 bases between them. The CDR3 is 16 amino acids. Germline lookup yields CDR1 SGDLS and CDR2 YYNGEE.